This entry features one T cell receptor beta chain sequence. This specimen belongs to a study of cytomegalovirus exposure and HLA in healthy donors. 60 Vbeta and 13 Jbeta primers were used in PCR. Clones were sequenced by immunoSEQ multiplex PCR, and TCRdb holds only the in-frame ones, with some missing. The profile shows more than 140,000 clones, almost 85% of them singletons. The sequence derives from a middle-aged woman in good health and CMV-seronegative. The material sequenced was PBMCs.

The CDR3 sequence is CASSLAGLAGSSYNEQFF. CDR3 in DNA: TGCGCCAGCAGCTTGGCAGGACTAGCGGGGAGCTCCTACAATGAGCAGTTCTTC. The chain carries TRBV5-1 and TRBJ2-1; 12 nucleotides line up with TRBD2. Trimming at V came to 0 bases and at J to 0 bases, leaving 4 bases not matched to a gene. This CDR3 spans 18 amino acids. The germline V gene has CDR1 SGHRS and CDR2 YFSETQ.